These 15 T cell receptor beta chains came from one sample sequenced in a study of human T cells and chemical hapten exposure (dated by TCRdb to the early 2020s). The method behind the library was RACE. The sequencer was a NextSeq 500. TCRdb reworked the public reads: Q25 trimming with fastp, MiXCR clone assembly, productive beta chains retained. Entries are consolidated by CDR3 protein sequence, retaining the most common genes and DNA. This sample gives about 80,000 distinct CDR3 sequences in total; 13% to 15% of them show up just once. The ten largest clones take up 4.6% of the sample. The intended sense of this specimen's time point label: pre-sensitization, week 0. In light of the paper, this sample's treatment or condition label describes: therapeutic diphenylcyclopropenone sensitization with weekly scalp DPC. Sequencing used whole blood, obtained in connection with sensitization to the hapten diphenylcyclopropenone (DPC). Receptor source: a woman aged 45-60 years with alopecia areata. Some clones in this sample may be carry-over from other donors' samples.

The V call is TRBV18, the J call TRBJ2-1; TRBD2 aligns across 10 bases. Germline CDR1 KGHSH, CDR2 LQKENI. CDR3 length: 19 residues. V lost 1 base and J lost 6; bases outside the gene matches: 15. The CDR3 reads CASSPLSGRASGISNEQFF. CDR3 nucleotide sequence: TGTGCCAGCTCACCACTGAGCGGGAGGGCTAGTGGTATTTCCAATGAGCAGTTCTTC.

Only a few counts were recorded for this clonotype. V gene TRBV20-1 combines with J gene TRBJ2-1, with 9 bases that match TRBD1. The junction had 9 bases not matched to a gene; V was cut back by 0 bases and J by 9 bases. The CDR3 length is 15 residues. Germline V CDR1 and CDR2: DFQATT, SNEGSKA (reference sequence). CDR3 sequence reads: CSARDSGQGRSEQFF. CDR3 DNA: TGCAGTGCTAGAGATAGCGGACAGGGGAGGAGTGAGCAGTTCTTC.

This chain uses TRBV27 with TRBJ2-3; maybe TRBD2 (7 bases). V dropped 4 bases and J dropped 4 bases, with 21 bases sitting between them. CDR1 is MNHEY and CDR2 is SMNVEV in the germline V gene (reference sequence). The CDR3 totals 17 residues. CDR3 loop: CASSSPMGGARADTQYF. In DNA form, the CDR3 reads TGTGCCAGCAGTTCCCCCATGGGGGGGGCGCGTGCAGATACGCAGTATTTT.

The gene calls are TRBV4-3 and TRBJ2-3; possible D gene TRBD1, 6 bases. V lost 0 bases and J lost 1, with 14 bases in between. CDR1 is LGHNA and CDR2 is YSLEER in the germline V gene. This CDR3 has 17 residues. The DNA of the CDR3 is TGCGCCAGCAGCCAAGATCGCGTGGGGGCGCGCACAGATACGCAGTATTTT. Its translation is CASSQDRVGARTDTQYF.

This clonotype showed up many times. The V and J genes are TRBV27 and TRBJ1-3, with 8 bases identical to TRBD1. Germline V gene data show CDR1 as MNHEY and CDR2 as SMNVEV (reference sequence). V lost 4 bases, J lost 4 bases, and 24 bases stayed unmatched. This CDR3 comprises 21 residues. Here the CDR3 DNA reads TGTGCCAGCAGTTCTAGCCCCCTAATTCTACAGGGGGGACGGCACGGAAACACCATATATTTT. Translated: CASSSSPLILQGGRHGNTIYF.

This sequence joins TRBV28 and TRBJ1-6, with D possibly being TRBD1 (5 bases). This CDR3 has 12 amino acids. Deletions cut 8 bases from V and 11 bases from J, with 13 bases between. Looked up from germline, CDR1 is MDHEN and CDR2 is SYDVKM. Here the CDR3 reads CASGTGMPPLHF. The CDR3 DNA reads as TGTGCCAGCGGGACGGGGATGCCACCCCTCCACTTT.

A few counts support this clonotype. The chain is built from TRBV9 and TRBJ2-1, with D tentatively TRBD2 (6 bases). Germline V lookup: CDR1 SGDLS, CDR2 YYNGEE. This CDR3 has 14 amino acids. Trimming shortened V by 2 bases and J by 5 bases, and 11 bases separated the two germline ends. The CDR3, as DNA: TGTGCCAGCAGCGTGACTAGTCGGGACAATGAGCAGTTCTTC. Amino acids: CASSVTSRDNEQFF. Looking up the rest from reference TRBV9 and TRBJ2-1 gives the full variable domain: DSGVTQTPKHLITATGQRVTLRCSPRSGDLSVYWYQQSLDQGLQFLIQYYNGEERAKGNILERFSAQQFPDLHSELNLSSLELGDSALYFCASSVTSRDNEQFFGPGTRLTVL.

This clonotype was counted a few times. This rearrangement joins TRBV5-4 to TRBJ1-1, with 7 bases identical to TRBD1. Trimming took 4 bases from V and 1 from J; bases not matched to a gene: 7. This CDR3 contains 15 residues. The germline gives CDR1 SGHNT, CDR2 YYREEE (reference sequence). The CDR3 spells CASSPPHRGNTEAFF. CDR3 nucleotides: TGTGCCAGCAGCCCACCCCACAGGGGGAACACTGAAGCTTTCTTT.

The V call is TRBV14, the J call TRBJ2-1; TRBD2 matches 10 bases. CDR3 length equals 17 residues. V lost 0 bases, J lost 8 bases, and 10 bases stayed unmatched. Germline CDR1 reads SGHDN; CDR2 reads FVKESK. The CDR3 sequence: CASSQDGASGRRDEQFF. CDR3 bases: TGTGCCAGCAGCCAAGACGGGGCTAGCGGGAGACGCGATGAGCAGTTCTTC.

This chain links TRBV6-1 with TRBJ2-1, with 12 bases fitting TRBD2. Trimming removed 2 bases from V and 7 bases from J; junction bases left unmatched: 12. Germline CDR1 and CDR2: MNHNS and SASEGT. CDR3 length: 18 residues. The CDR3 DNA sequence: TGTGCCAGCAGTGAATCGCGTAGGTCTAGCGGGAGGGTTAATGAGCAGTTCTTC. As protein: CASSESRRSSGRVNEQFF.

The CDR3 nucleotides are TGCGCCAGCAGTGAGACTAGCGATGAGCAGTACTTC. This sequence encodes CASSETSDEQYF. The chain employs TRBV10-2 and TRBJ2-7; 7 nucleotides align to TRBD2. This CDR3 region has 12 residues. V gave up 2 bases and J gave up 7 bases; unmatched junction bases: 2. Germline CDR1 reads WSHSY; CDR2 reads SAAADI.

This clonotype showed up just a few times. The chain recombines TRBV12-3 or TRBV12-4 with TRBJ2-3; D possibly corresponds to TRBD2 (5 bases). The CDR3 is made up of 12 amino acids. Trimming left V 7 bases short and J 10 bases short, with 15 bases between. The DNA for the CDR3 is TGTGCCAGCACCCCCGCGGGTATCGCGCAGTATTTT. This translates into CASTPAGIAQYF.

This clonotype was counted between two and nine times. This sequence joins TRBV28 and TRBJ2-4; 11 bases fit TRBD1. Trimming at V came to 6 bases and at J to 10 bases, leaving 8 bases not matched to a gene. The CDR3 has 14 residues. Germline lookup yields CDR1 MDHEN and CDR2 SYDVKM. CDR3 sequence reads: CASRPSRDRGIQYF. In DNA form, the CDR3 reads TGTGCCAGCAGACCCAGCCGGGACAGGGGGATTCAGTACTTC.

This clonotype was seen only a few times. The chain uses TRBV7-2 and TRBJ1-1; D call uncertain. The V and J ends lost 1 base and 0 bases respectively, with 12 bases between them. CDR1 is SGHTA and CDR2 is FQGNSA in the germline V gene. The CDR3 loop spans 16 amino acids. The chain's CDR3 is CASSLEVDKLNTEAFF. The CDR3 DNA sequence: TGTGCCAGCAGCTTAGAAGTTGACAAGTTGAACACTGAAGCTTTCTTT. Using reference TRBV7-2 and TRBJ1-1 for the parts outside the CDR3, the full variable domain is GAGVSQSPSNKVTEKGKDVELRCDPISGHTALYWYRQSLGQGLEFLIYFQGNSAPDKSGLPSDRFSAERTGGSVSTLTIQRTQQEDSAVYLCASSLEVDKLNTEAFFGQGTRLTVV.

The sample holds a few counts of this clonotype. CDR3: CASTRQGTMNTEAFF. CDR3 nucleotides: TGTGCCAGCACCAGACAGGGGACCATGAACACTGAAGCTTTCTTT. This chain joins TRBV7-2 and TRBJ1-1, with 8 bases that match TRBD1. The germline CDR1 and CDR2 sequences are SGHTA and FQGNSA. CDR3 length: 15 amino acids. V was clipped by 7 bases and J by 0 bases; unmatched bases: 7.